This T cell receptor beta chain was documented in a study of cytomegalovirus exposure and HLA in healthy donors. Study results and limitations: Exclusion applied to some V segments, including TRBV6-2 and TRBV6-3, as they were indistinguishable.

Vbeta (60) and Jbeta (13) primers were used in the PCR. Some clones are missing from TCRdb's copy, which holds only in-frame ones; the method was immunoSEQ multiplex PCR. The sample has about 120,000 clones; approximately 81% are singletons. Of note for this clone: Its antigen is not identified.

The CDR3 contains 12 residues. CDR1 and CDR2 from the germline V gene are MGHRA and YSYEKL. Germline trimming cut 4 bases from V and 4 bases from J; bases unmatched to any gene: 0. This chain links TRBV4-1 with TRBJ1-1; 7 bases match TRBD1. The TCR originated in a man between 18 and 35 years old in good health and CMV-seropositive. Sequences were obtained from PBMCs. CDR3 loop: CASSPGGTEAFF. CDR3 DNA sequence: TGCGCCAGCAGCCCAGGGGGCACTGAAGCTTTCTTT.